Listed here are 17 T cell receptor beta chains from one sample, sequenced in a study of early T cells in non-severe SARS-CoV-2 infection. MiXCR, run by TCRdb on the 5' RACE reads, gives a single entry per CDR3 protein. The sample lists about 46,000 distinct CDR3 sequences, more than 4.5% occurring once. This specimen was whole blood, taken at baseline. The source is an adult who was a healthcare worker with PCR-confirmed SARS-CoV-2 infection or an uninfected control (not recorded which).

This clonotype was detected many times. V gene TRBV30 combines with J gene TRBJ2-6; no firm D call. CDR3 length equals 13 residues. The V and J ends lost 4 bases and 2 bases respectively, with 6 bases between them. Germline V gives CDR1 GTSNPN, CDR2 SVGIG (reference sequence). DNA for the CDR3: TGTGCCTGGACCCAACCTGGGGCCAACGTCCTGACTTTC. This gives the protein CAWTQPGANVLTF.

This clonotype turned up a few times. This chain uses TRBV6-6 with TRBJ2-7, with no clear D. The V end was cut by 6 bases, the J end by 4 bases, with 13 bases between. Germline V CDR1 and CDR2: MNHNY, SVGAGI (reference sequence). The CDR3 contains 13 residues. The CDR3 nucleotides read TGTGCCAGCAGCTTAAGACACCGTTACGAGCAGTACTTC. Translating gives CASSLRHRYEQYF.

The rearrangement joins TRBV6-9 to TRBJ1-5, with D hard to call. Trimming shortened V by 11 bases and J by 0 bases, and 17 bases separated the two germline ends. CDR1 and CDR2 (germline): MNHGY, SVAAGI. This CDR3 is built from 15 residues. CDR3 sequence (DNA): TGTGCCTGCGTTGGGGTTAACAATAGCAATCAGCCCCAGCATTTT. Its translation is CACVGVNNSNQPQHF.

At least ten counts were recorded for this clonotype. The chain joins TRBV30 to TRBJ1-1, with D possibly being TRBD1 (5 bases). V gave up 7 bases and J gave up 3 bases, with 15 bases separating them. The CDR3 has 13 amino acids. The V gene's germline CDR1 is GTSNPN and CDR2 SVGIG (reference sequence). The chain's CDR3 is CAFLAGWHTEAFF. The CDR3 region has the DNA TGTGCCTTTCTAGCAGGGTGGCACACTGAAGCTTTCTTT.

This clonotype was detected ten times or more. This chain links TRBV5-1 with TRBJ1-4; D unresolved. The CDR3 consists of 14 residues. The germline V gene encodes CDR1 SGHRS and CDR2 YFSETQ. V was clipped by 0 bases and J by 7 bases, with 10 bases between them. Written as DNA, the CDR3 is TGCGCCAGCAGCTTGGCCCCGGGTAGTGAAAAACTGTTTTTT. Protein: CASSLAPGSEKLFF.

This clonotype was found a few times. This chain connects TRBV12-3 or TRBV12-4 to TRBJ1-5, with 9 bases aligning to TRBD1. The length of the CDR3 is 14 residues. With 6 bases clipped from V and 4 bases from J, the junction kept 4 bases outside the gene matches. The CDR3 DNA is TGTGCCAGCAGCCTTGGGACAGGGAATCAGCCCCAGCATTTT. Translating gives CASSLGTGNQPQHF.

In this sample, this clonotype turned up many times. This sequence joins TRBV20-1 and TRBJ1-3, with 7 bases identical to TRBD1. The CDR3 spans 14 residues. Germline trimming cut 4 bases from V and 1 base from J; bases unmatched to any gene: 4. The germline V gene has CDR1 DFQATT and CDR2 SNEGSKA (reference sequence). Here the CDR3 reads CSAIPGQSGNTIYF. The CDR3 DNA follows: TGCAGTGCTATACCGGGACAGTCTGGAAACACCATATATTTT.

The V and J genes are TRBV6-5 and TRBJ2-5; 9 positions agree with TRBD1. Germline CDR1 and CDR2: MNHEY and SVGAGI. There are 14 residues in the CDR3. V lost 7 bases, J lost 7 bases, and 10 bases stayed unmatched. CDR3 sequence (DNA): TGTGCCAGCACAGAACAGGGGGCCAAGGGGACCCAGTACTTC. The encoded protein is CASTEQGAKGTQYF.

This clonotype showed up just a few times. The chain carries TRBV2 and TRBJ1-1, with TRBD1 as a possible D gene (6 bases). The CDR3 totals 14 residues. Germline V gene lookup returns CDR1 SNHLY and CDR2 FYNNEI. Trimming removed 5 bases at V and 1 base at J, with 11 bases between. The CDR3 here is CASSRGQPNTEAFF. The CDR3 DNA follows: TGTGCCAGCAGTCGCGGACAGCCGAACACTGAAGCTTTCTTT.

This clonotype has ten or more counts. V is TRBV20-1 and J is TRBJ2-1, with unresolved D. The ends were cut back, 0 bases at V and 12 bases at J, with 15 bases in the middle. Germline assignment: CDR1 DFQATT and CDR2 SNEGSKA (reference sequence). The CDR3 is 13 amino acids. The CDR3 region has the DNA TGCAGTGCTAGAGATCCCGGGCCGGGTCGGCAGTTCTTC. It specifies CSARDPGPGRQFF.

In this sample, this clonotype turned up many times. The rearrangement uses TRBV15 and TRBJ2-3; D unclear. Between the trimmed V and J ends, which lost 4 bases and 1 base, there was a span of 15 bases. This CDR3 region has 16 residues. Per germline, CDR1 LNHNV and CDR2 YYDKDF (reference sequence). The CDR3 DNA reads TGTGCCACCAGCATGGTCCGGAGTGGGGGCACAGATACGCAGTATTTT. Translation gives CATSMVRSGGTDTQYF.

There are a few counts of this clonotype. The chain is built from TRBV6-5 and TRBJ2-2; 8 bases map to TRBD1. Trimming took 6 bases from V and 4 from J; bases not matched to a gene: 4. This CDR3 region has 14 residues. CDR1 MNHEY and CDR2 SVGAGI come from the germline V gene. CDR3 residues: CASSSGGATGELFF. The DNA of the CDR3 is TGTGCCAGCAGCTCAGGGGGCGCCACCGGGGAGCTGTTTTTT.

This clonotype was observed many times. This rearrangement joins TRBV2 to TRBJ2-1; 7 bases are shared with TRBD2. CDR3 length: 14 residues. Germline V lookup: CDR1 SNHLY, CDR2 FYNNEI. Trimming at V came to 6 bases and at J to 7 bases, leaving 9 bases not matched to a gene. Here the CDR3 DNA reads TGTGCCAGCAGAGGGGATGACGGGAGGAATGAGCAGTTCTTC. This translates into CASRGDDGRNEQFF. Based on the CDR3 plus reference TRBV2 and TRBJ2-1, the full variable domain is EPEVTQTPSHQVTQMGQEVILRCVPISNHLYFYWYRQILGQKVEFLVSFYNNEISEKSEIFDDQFSVERPDGSNFTLKIRSTKLEDSAMYFCASRGDDGRNEQFFGPGTRLTVL.

This clonotype was seen many times. This chain links TRBV5-1 with TRBJ1-2, with 7 bases matching TRBD1. V gave up 4 bases and J gave up 10 bases; unmatched junction bases: 7. In germline, CDR1 is SGHRS, CDR2 YFSETQ. The CDR3 runs 12 residues. In DNA, the CDR3 is TGCGCCAGCAGCCTATGGACAGGACCCTACACCTTC. Encoded protein: CASSLWTGPYTF.

The genes are TRBV2 and TRBJ2-7; a possible D gene is TRBD2 (5 bases). CDR1 is SNHLY, CDR2 FYNNEI, per germline. The ends were cut back, 7 bases at V and 0 bases at J, with 10 bases in the middle. The CDR3 sequence is 13 residues long. This chain's CDR3 is CASTRRSSYEQYF. CDR3 nucleotides: TGTGCCAGCACCCGGAGGAGCTCCTACGAGCAGTACTTC.

This clonotype has ten or more counts. The chain carries TRBV6-4 and TRBJ2-2; TRBD2 is a possible D gene (5 bases). Germline loops: CDR1 MRHNA, CDR2 SNTAGT. This CDR3 is 13 amino acids long. Between the trimmed V and J ends, which lost 3 bases and 3 bases, there was a span of 5 bases. CDR3 bases: TGTGCCAGCAGTGAAGCGGACACCGGGGAGCTGTTTTTT. This translates into CASSEADTGELFF.

This clonotype has a count of ten or more. The chain combines TRBV9 with TRBJ2-5, with 10 bases matching TRBD1. The germline V gene has CDR1 SGDLS and CDR2 YYNGEE. The CDR3 has 13 amino acids. Losses at the gene ends were 5 bases for V and 3 bases for J; bases not matched to a gene: 1. CDR3 amino acids: CASRGTGEETQYF. Here the CDR3 DNA reads TGTGCCAGCAGGGGGACAGGGGAAGAGACCCAGTACTTC.